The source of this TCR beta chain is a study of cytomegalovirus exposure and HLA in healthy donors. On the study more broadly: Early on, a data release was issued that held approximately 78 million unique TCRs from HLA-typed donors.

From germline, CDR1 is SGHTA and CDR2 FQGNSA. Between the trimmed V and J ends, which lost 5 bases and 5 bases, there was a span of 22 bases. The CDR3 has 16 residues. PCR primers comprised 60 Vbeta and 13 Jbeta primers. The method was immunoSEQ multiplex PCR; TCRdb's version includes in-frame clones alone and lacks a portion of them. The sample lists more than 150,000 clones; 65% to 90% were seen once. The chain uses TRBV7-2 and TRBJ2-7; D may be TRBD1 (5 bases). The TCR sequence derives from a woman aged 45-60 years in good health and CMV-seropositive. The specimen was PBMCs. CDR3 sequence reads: CASSLIPIPTAHEQYF. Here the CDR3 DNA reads TGTGCCAGCAGCCTTATTCCGATACCGACAGCGCACGAGCAGTACTTC. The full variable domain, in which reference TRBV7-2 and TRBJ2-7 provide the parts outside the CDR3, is GAGVSQSPSNKVTEKGKDVELRCDPISGHTALYWYRQSLGQGLEFLIYFQGNSAPDKSGLPSDRFSAERTGGSVSTLTIQRTQQEDSAVYLCASSLIPIPTAHEQYFGPGTRLTVT.